Described below is a single TCR beta chain sequence and its context. This sample was taken from a study of PD-L1 blockade in urothelial cancer. About the research overall: Each patient had 0 to 3 earlier chemotherapy regimens.

Time point given: pretreatment peripheral blood. Data came from immunoSEQ multiplex PCR; TCRdb stores just in-frame clones and leaves some out. Of 70,000 to 95,000 clones in the sample, roughly 89% were seen once. This TCR was sampled from a man between 60 and 75 years old with urothelial cancer. The material was PBMCs, obtained around atezolizumab (anti-PD-L1) treatment.

The CDR3 here is CASSEAVPTSGWGNEQFF. Written as DNA, the CDR3 is TGTGCCAGCAGTGAAGCTGTCCCGACTAGCGGGTGGGGAAATGAGCAGTTCTTC. The gene calls are TRBV6-1 and TRBJ2-1; 10 bases match TRBD2. V was clipped by 0 bases and J by 7 bases; unmatched bases: 12. Germline values: CDR1 MNHNS, CDR2 SASEGT. The CDR3 is 18 residues long.